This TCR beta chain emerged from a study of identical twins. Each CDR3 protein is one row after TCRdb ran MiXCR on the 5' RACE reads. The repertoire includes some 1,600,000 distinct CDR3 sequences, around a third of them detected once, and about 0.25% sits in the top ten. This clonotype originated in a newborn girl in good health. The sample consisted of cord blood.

DNA of the CDR3: TGCGCCAGCAGCCACGACGGGGGGGTTTCTAATGAAAAACTGTTTTTT. Its protein is CASSHDGGVSNEKLFF. The genes are TRBV5-1 and TRBJ1-4; a weak D match, TRBD1 (5 bases). From germline, CDR1 is SGHRS and CDR2 YFSETQ. Trimming removed 4 bases from V and 3 bases from J, with 16 bases in between. This CDR3 is 16 amino acids long.